A selection of T cell receptor beta chains follows, all from one sample in a study of control samples from healthy donors and cancer patients. Assay: immunoSEQ multiplex PCR; the TCRdb copy retains only in-frame clones and omits some. The sample records about 120,000 clones, about 95% being singletons. Sequencing was carried out using blood. These receptors were taken from a man aged 30 to 39 in good health. Each CDR3 is given with its conserved first and last residue. The D gene is left open where the match is weak. Expanded clones are given a class, and other clones once, few, many or no size at all.

V gene: TRBV4-3
CDR3 length: 16
clone size: -
J gene: TRBJ2-3
D gene: TRBD2
CDR3 DNA: TGCGCCAGCAGCCCGATTGGGGGAGGGTTCACAGATACGCAGTATTTT
CDR3 protein: CASSPIGGGFTDTQYF

V gene: TRBV4-1
CDR3 length: 15
clone size: once
J gene: TRBJ1-3
D gene: TRBD1
CDR3 DNA: TGCGCCAGCAGCCGGGACAGGGGGCTTGGAAACACCATATATTTT
CDR3 protein: CASSRDRGLGNTIYF

V gene: TRBV6-5
CDR3 length: 15
clone size: -
J gene: TRBJ1-6
D gene: -
CDR3 DNA: TGTGCCAGCAGGAGCGGCCCGGGGAGGGATTCACCCCTCCACTTT
CDR3 protein: CASRSGPGRDSPLHF

V gene: TRBV27
CDR3 length: 15
clone size: once
J gene: TRBJ2-7
D gene: -
CDR3 DNA: TGTGCCAGCAGTCCTTATTCCGACAGAAGCTACGAGCAGTACTTC
CDR3 protein: CASSPYSDRSYEQYF

V gene: TRBV5-1
CDR3 length: 16
clone size: -
J gene: TRBJ1-4
D gene: -
CDR3 DNA: TGCGCCAGCAGCCTCCTTGTCAGGGGAATTGACGAAAAACTGTTTTTT
CDR3 protein: CASSLLVRGIDEKLFF

V gene: TRBV4-3
CDR3 length: 15
clone size: -
J gene: TRBJ1-1
D gene: -
CDR3 DNA: TGCGCCAGCAGCCCCGACCGCACAGGGAACACTGAAGCTTTCTTT
CDR3 protein: CASSPDRTGNTEAFF

V gene: TRBV23-1
CDR3 length: 18
clone size: -
J gene: TRBJ1-4
D gene: TRBD1
CDR3 DNA: TGCGCCAGCAGTCATCTGGGACAGGGGATTTGTGGGATGAGGAAACTGTTTTTT
CDR3 protein: CASSHLGQGICGMRKLFF

V gene: TRBV14
CDR3 length: 15
clone size: once
J gene: TRBJ2-7
D gene: -
CDR3 DNA: TGTGCCAGCAGCCAAGAGTCAGTTAGCTCCTACGAGCAGTACTTC
CDR3 protein: CASSQESVSSYEQYF

V gene: TRBV3-1/TRBV3-2
CDR3 length: 16
clone size: -
J gene: TRBJ2-3
D gene: -
CDR3 DNA: TGTGCCAGCACCAGGGCGGGCCGGGGATCCCCAGATACGCAGTATTTT
CDR3 protein: CASTRAGRGSPDTQYF

V gene: TRBV19
CDR3 length: 15
clone size: -
J gene: TRBJ2-5
D gene: -
CDR3 DNA: TGTGCCAGTAGTAGGGAGGACAGGAGGCAAGAGACCCAGTACTTC
CDR3 protein: CASSREDRRQETQYF

V gene: TRBV9
CDR3 length: 15
clone size: -
J gene: TRBJ2-1
D gene: TRBD2
CDR3 DNA: TGTGCCAGCAGCGCTAGCGGGGGTAACGGCAATGAGCAGTTCTTC
CDR3 protein: CASSASGGNGNEQFF

V gene: TRBV10-3
CDR3 length: 15
clone size: once
J gene: TRBJ2-4
D gene: -
CDR3 DNA: TGTGCCATCAGTGAGTCAGTGGTAGCCAAAAACATTCAGTACTTC
CDR3 protein: CAISESVVAKNIQYF

V gene: TRBV4-1
CDR3 length: 16
clone size: -
J gene: TRBJ2-3
D gene: -
CDR3 DNA: TGCGCCAGCAGCCAAGACAGGAGACTCCTCAGAGATACGCAGTATTTT
CDR3 protein: CASSQDRRLLRDTQYF

V gene: TRBV29-1
CDR3 length: 13
clone size: -
J gene: TRBJ1-2
D gene: TRBD1
CDR3 DNA: TGCAGCGTTTACGTGACAGGGCCGTGGGGCTACACCTTC
CDR3 protein: CSVYVTGPWGYTF

V gene: TRBV4-1
CDR3 length: 15
clone size: once
J gene: TRBJ1-2
D gene: TRBD1
CDR3 DNA: TGCGCCAGCAGCCAGCAGACAGGGGACTCCTACGGCTACACCTTC
CDR3 protein: CASSQQTGDSYGYTF

V gene: TRBV5-1
CDR3 length: 12
clone size: -
J gene: TRBJ1-1
D gene: -
CDR3 DNA: TGCGCCAGCAGCTTGGATAACACTGAAGCTTTCTTT
CDR3 protein: CASSLDNTEAFF

V gene: TRBV4-2
CDR3 length: 21
clone size: -
J gene: TRBJ1-1
D gene: -
CDR3 DNA: TGTGCCAGCAGCCAAGATGAGAAGAGGGGGGGCGCCATGGACGTGAACACTGAAGCTTTCTTT
CDR3 protein: CASSQDEKRGGAMDVNTEAFF

V gene: TRBV7-9
CDR3 length: 14
clone size: -
J gene: TRBJ1-1
D gene: -
CDR3 DNA: TGTGCCAGCAGCTTAGGTTGGGGGGACACTGAAGCTTTCTTT
CDR3 protein: CASSLGWGDTEAFF

V gene: TRBV4-3
CDR3 length: 16
clone size: -
J gene: TRBJ1-4
D gene: -
CDR3 DNA: TGCGCCAGCAGCCAAGATCGCCGGGCCACTAATGAAAAACTGTTTTTT
CDR3 protein: CASSQDRRATNEKLFF

V gene: TRBV5-1
CDR3 length: 15
clone size: -
J gene: TRBJ1-4
D gene: -
CDR3 DNA: TGCGCCAGCAGCTTGGAGGCAGGGAGGGATGAAAAACTGTTTTTT
CDR3 protein: CASSLEAGRDEKLFF

V gene: TRBV28
CDR3 length: 15
clone size: -
J gene: TRBJ2-7
D gene: -
CDR3 DNA: TGTGCCAGCAGTTTGAGCCGCGGGGACTCCTACGAGCAGTACTTC
CDR3 protein: CASSLSRGDSYEQYF

V gene: TRBV19
CDR3 length: 12
clone size: -
J gene: TRBJ1-1
D gene: -
CDR3 DNA: TGTGCCAGTAATAGCCTGAACACTGAAGCTTTCTTT
CDR3 protein: CASNSLNTEAFF

V gene: TRBV6-5
CDR3 length: 13
clone size: -
J gene: TRBJ1-2
D gene: -
CDR3 DNA: TGTGCCAGCAGACCCCGCTCTCAGGGTGGCTACACCTTC
CDR3 protein: CASRPRSQGGYTF

V gene: TRBV27
CDR3 length: 11
clone size: -
J gene: TRBJ2-1
D gene: -
CDR3 DNA: TGTGCCAGCAACTCTGGCTTTGAGCAGTTCTTC
CDR3 protein: CASNSGFEQFF

V gene: TRBV6-2/TRBV6-3
CDR3 length: 16
clone size: -
J gene: TRBJ1-2
D gene: TRBD1
CDR3 DNA: TGTGCCAGCAGTTACTCGACCCAGGGGGCTATCGATGGCTACACCTTC
CDR3 protein: CASSYSTQGAIDGYTF

V gene: TRBV6-6
CDR3 length: 14
clone size: -
J gene: TRBJ1-6
D gene: -
CDR3 DNA: TGTGCCAGCAGCCTTCAGGGGCCTAATTCACCCCTCCACTTT
CDR3 protein: CASSLQGPNSPLHF

V gene: TRBV4-1
CDR3 length: 18
clone size: -
J gene: TRBJ1-2
D gene: TRBD1
CDR3 DNA: TGCGCCAGCAGCCAAGCCGACCTTCTCCGGGACAGGGAGCCCGGCTACACCTTC
CDR3 protein: CASSQADLLRDREPGYTF

V gene: TRBV5-6
CDR3 length: 15
clone size: -
J gene: TRBJ2-1
D gene: -
CDR3 DNA: TGTGCCAGCAGCTTGGCAGGGGCCACCTACAATGAGCAGTTCTTC
CDR3 protein: CASSLAGATYNEQFF

V gene: TRBV6-4
CDR3 length: 13
clone size: -
J gene: TRBJ1-1
D gene: -
CDR3 DNA: TGTGCCAGCAGTGAACAGGGGAACACTGAAGCTTTCTTT
CDR3 protein: CASSEQGNTEAFF

V gene: TRBV25-1
CDR3 length: 13
clone size: once
J gene: TRBJ2-3
D gene: -
CDR3 DNA: TGTGCCAGCAGCCGATCTCCGGGAGATACGCAGTATTTT
CDR3 protein: CASSRSPGDTQYF

V gene: TRBV19
CDR3 length: 14
clone size: -
J gene: TRBJ1-1
D gene: -
CDR3 DNA: TGTGCCAGTACCTCAGGGACCCTGAGGACTGAAGCTTTCTTT
CDR3 protein: CASTSGTLRTEAFF

V gene: TRBV19
CDR3 length: 13
clone size: -
J gene: TRBJ2-2
D gene: -
CDR3 DNA: TGTGCCAGTAGCTACAGGGCCACCGGGGAGCTGTTTTTT
CDR3 protein: CASSYRATGELFF

V gene: TRBV7-2
CDR3 length: 16
clone size: -
J gene: TRBJ2-3
D gene: TRBD2
CDR3 DNA: TGTGCCAGCAGCCTAATAGCGGGGGGGCCTTCAGATACGCAGTATTTT
CDR3 protein: CASSLIAGGPSDTQYF

V gene: TRBV18
CDR3 length: 15
clone size: once
J gene: TRBJ2-3
D gene: -
CDR3 DNA: TGTGCCAGCTCACCACCGGTCAGGGCCACAGATACGCAGTATTTT
CDR3 protein: CASSPPVRATDTQYF

V gene: TRBV2
CDR3 length: 15
clone size: -
J gene: TRBJ1-6
D gene: -
CDR3 DNA: TGTGCCAGCAGTGTCCAAGGCCACCTCAATTCACCCCTCCACTTT
CDR3 protein: CASSVQGHLNSPLHF

V gene: TRBV9
CDR3 length: 13
clone size: -
J gene: TRBJ2-5
D gene: -
CDR3 DNA: TGTGCCAGCAGTGGCTACGTAAGTGAGACCCAGTACTTC
CDR3 protein: CASSGYVSETQYF

V gene: TRBV5-4
CDR3 length: 14
clone size: -
J gene: TRBJ2-7
D gene: -
CDR3 DNA: TGTGCCAGCAGCTTTTCAGCAGGGGTGTACGAGCAGTACTTC
CDR3 protein: CASSFSAGVYEQYF

V gene: TRBV7-2
CDR3 length: 13
clone size: few
J gene: TRBJ1-2
D gene: TRBD1
CDR3 DNA: TGTGCCAGCAGAGTGACAGGGGCCTATGGCTACACCTTC
CDR3 protein: CASRVTGAYGYTF

V gene: TRBV4-1
CDR3 length: 17
clone size: -
J gene: TRBJ2-4
D gene: -
CDR3 DNA: TGCGCCAGCAGCCAAGATGGAGGGGGCCTAGCCAAAAACATTCAGTACTTC
CDR3 protein: CASSQDGGGLAKNIQYF

V gene: TRBV5-1
CDR3 length: 14
clone size: once
J gene: TRBJ1-4
D gene: -
CDR3 DNA: TGCGCCAGCAGCCCCTGGCATTCGGGTGAAAAACTGTTTTTT
CDR3 protein: CASSPWHSGEKLFF

V gene: TRBV5-5
CDR3 length: 13
clone size: -
J gene: TRBJ2-2
D gene: -
CDR3 DNA: TGTGCCAGCAGCCCCTCGGGAGCCGGGGAGCTGTTTTTT
CDR3 protein: CASSPSGAGELFF

V gene: TRBV9
CDR3 length: 16
clone size: -
J gene: TRBJ2-4
D gene: -
CDR3 DNA: TGTGCCAGCAGCGTAGAGGCCCTCGGAGCCAAAAACATTCAGTACTTC
CDR3 protein: CASSVEALGAKNIQYF

V gene: TRBV14
CDR3 length: 12
clone size: -
J gene: TRBJ1-3
D gene: -
CDR3 DNA: TGTGCCAGCAGCCAAGGGAGGGTTCCCATATATTTT
CDR3 protein: CASSQGRVPIYF

V gene: TRBV9
CDR3 length: 16
clone size: -
J gene: TRBJ2-2
D gene: -
CDR3 DNA: TGTGCCAGCAGCGTAGTGTCCCAGATGAACACCGGGGAGCTGTTTTTT
CDR3 protein: CASSVVSQMNTGELFF

V gene: TRBV4-1
CDR3 length: 14
clone size: -
J gene: TRBJ1-2
D gene: TRBD1
CDR3 DNA: TGCGCCAGTAGCCAAGCAGGGGGGGCCTATGGCTACACCTTC
CDR3 protein: CASSQAGGAYGYTF

V gene: TRBV7-9
CDR3 length: 13
clone size: -
J gene: TRBJ1-2
D gene: -
CDR3 DNA: TGTGCCAGCATCGCACTCGGGGCCTATGGCTACACCTTC
CDR3 protein: CASIALGAYGYTF

V gene: TRBV30
CDR3 length: 15
clone size: -
J gene: TRBJ2-3
D gene: TRBD1
CDR3 DNA: TGTGCCTGGTCCGTGGGGCAGGGGGTAGCAGATACGCAGTATTTT
CDR3 protein: CAWSVGQGVADTQYF

V gene: TRBV14
CDR3 length: 16
clone size: -
J gene: TRBJ1-6
D gene: TRBD1
CDR3 DNA: TGTGCCAGCAGCCAAGATTCCGACAGGGTCCGGTCACCCCTCCACTTT
CDR3 protein: CASSQDSDRVRSPLHF

V gene: TRBV27
CDR3 length: 15
clone size: -
J gene: TRBJ2-1
D gene: TRBD1
CDR3 DNA: TGTGCCAGCAACCCGACAGGGGCTCTCTACAATGAGCAGTTCTTC
CDR3 protein: CASNPTGALYNEQFF

V gene: TRBV4-2
CDR3 length: 16
clone size: -
J gene: TRBJ2-5
D gene: TRBD1
CDR3 DNA: TGTGCCAGCAGCCAAGAGACAGGGGGGTATCAAGAGACCCAGTACTTC
CDR3 protein: CASSQETGGYQETQYF